By share, the clone carrying this TCR beta chain counts as medium-sized (0.01 to 0.1%). Its antigen is not known. Adaptor-ligated barcode primers were used to amplify TRBV12-4/TRBJ1-2 clonotypes. TCRdb itself ran the multiplex PCR reads through MiXCR, one entry per CDR3 protein. The sample consists of 960 or so distinct CDR3 sequences, 6% of them appearing once. V shed 5 bases, J shed 0 bases, and the junction held 8 bases outside the gene matches. The CDR3 consists of 16 residues. Naive CD4+ T cells were purified with Tregs depleted by CD25. Study-level results: Tumor Treg TCRs overlapped most with tumor naive CD4+ cells. Approximately 13% of tumor Treg sequences matched naive CD4+ cells.

The TCR sequence derives from a female donor with breast cancer. The chain joins TRBV12-3 or TRBV12-4 to TRBJ1-2, with 8 bases matching TRBD1. Sequenced sample: naive CD4+ T cells sorted from blood. Stated subset: naive CD4+ T cells, CD4+CD45RA+CD25-. DNA of the CDR3: TGTGCCAGCAGTAATGACAGGGGCCCGTCTAACTATGGCTACACCTTC. Its protein product is CASSNDRGPSNYGYTF.